The 28 T cell receptor beta chains below all came from one sample that was sequenced in a study of metastatic and nonmetastatic thyroid tumors. The entire patient cohort was treatment-naive prior to thyroid surgery. TCRdb re-processed the PCR reads through MiXCR. Among over 15,000 clones listed, 29% were seen once. Sample: tumor tissue. These receptors were obtained from a female donor with papillary thyroid cancer or a benign thyroid nodule (not recorded which). Some clones in this sample may be carry-over from other donors' samples.

This rearrangement joins TRBV6-2 or TRBV6-3 to TRBJ2-1; D ambiguous. V shed 0 bases and J shed 7 bases, with 4 bases lying between them. CDR1 is MNHEY, CDR2 SVGEGT, per germline. CDR3 size: 12 residues. CDR3 nucleotide sequence: TGTGCCAGCAGTTACTCCATGAATGAGCAGTTCTTC. Translated: CASSYSMNEQFF.

The CDR3 protein is CASSLSGGDSPLHF. CDR3 bases: TGTGCCAGCAGCTTATCGGGGGGCGATTCACCCCTCCACTTT. This chain links TRBV7-3 with TRBJ1-6; D is perhaps TRBD1 (6 bases). CDR1 is SGHTA, CDR2 FQGTGA, per germline. V lost 2 bases, J lost 8 bases, and 10 bases lay in between. There are 14 residues in the CDR3.

This clone was recorded at least ten times. The V gene is TRBV11-2, the J gene TRBJ1-3; D might be TRBD1 (5 bases). The V gene lost 4 bases and the J gene lost 7 bases, with 14 bases spanning the gap. The CDR3 contains 14 residues. CDR1 is SGHAT, CDR2 FQNNGV, per germline. The CDR3 coding sequence is TGTGCCAGCAGCTCGGGCAGGGAAAAGAACACCATATATTTT. It is translated as CASSSGREKNTIYF.

This sequence joins TRBV6-4 and TRBJ2-7; D is perhaps TRBD2 (5 bases). Trimming stripped 3 bases from V and 3 bases from J, with 12 bases between. CDR1 and CDR2 (germline): MRHNA, SNTAGT. The CDR3 has 14 amino acids. The CDR3 reads CASSEAGEGYEQYF. The CDR3 DNA reads as TGTGCCAGCAGTGAGGCGGGCGAGGGCTACGAGCAGTACTTC.

This clone is medium-sized. At the DNA level, this CDR3 is encoded by other sequences in the same sample as well. The chain employs TRBV12-3 or TRBV12-4 and TRBJ2-1, with D maybe TRBD1 (5 bases). V was cut by 8 bases and J by 8 bases, with 13 bases left in between. The CDR3 is made up of 12 amino acids. In DNA, the CDR3 is TGTGCCAGCGGGTATAGGGGATATGAGCAGTTCTTC. Amino acid sequence: CASGYRGYEQFF.

V gene TRBV2 combines with J gene TRBJ2-7; TRBD2 agrees at 11 bases. CDR1 and CDR2 from the germline V gene are SNHLY and FYNNEI. Trimming removed 3 bases from V and 4 bases from J; junction bases left unmatched: 5. CDR3 length: 15 amino acids. CDR3 sequence (DNA): TGTGCCAGCAGTGAGGGTCTAGCGGGAGGATACGAGCAGTACTTC. Its protein is CASSEGLAGGYEQYF.

This clone was picked up a small number of times. An end of the junction does not agree with germline; a read error may underlie this. The sample contains more than one DNA sequence encoding this CDR3. The chain combines TRBV6-2 or TRBV6-3 with TRBJ2-3; 10 bases match TRBD2. Germline V lookup: CDR1 MNHEY, CDR2 SVGEGT. The CDR3 totals 15 residues. The CDR3 DNA sequence: TGTGCCAGCACAGATCAGCGGGAGGGCCACAATACTCAGTATTTT. It codes for CASTDQREGHNTQYF.

This clone was observed many times. The chain has TRBV30 and TRBJ2-2; perhaps TRBD2 as D (5 bases). V was clipped by 0 bases and J by 3 bases, with 8 bases between them. Germline CDR1 is GTSNPN and CDR2 is SVGIG (reference sequence). The CDR3 runs 14 residues. The CDR3 reads CAWSVEEDTGELFF. For the CDR3, the DNA is TGTGCCTGGAGTGTTGAGGAGGACACCGGGGAGCTGTTTTTT. The whole variable domain, filled in from reference TRBV30 and TRBJ2-2, reads SQTIHQWPATLVQPVGSPLSLECTVEGTSNPNLYWYRQAAGRGLQLLFYSVGIGQISSEVPQNLSASRPQDRQFILSSKKLLLSDSGFYLCAWSVEEDTGELFFGEGSRLTVL.

J is TRBJ2-1 and V is TRBV28; 9 positions agree with TRBD2. The CDR3 runs 17 residues. The junction had 10 bases not matched to a gene; V was cut back by 4 bases and J by 3 bases. Germline lookup yields CDR1 MDHEN and CDR2 SYDVKM. CDR3 amino acids: CASSSPIAGEVYNEQFF. The CDR3 coding sequence is TGTGCCAGCAGTTCCCCTATAGCGGGAGAGGTCTACAATGAGCAGTTCTTC.

The chain joins TRBV11-2 to TRBJ2-7, with 15 positions matching TRBD2. CDR1 SGHAT and CDR2 FQNNGV come from the germline V gene. The CDR3 sequence is 17 residues long. J lost 3 bases, V lost 4 bases, and 7 bases had no gene match. The CDR3 protein is CASSSGLAGGGGYEQYF. The DNA of the CDR3 is TGTGCCAGCAGCTCGGGACTAGCGGGAGGCGGGGGCTACGAGCAGTACTTC.

The chain carries TRBV5-1 and TRBJ2-3, with a possible D match to TRBD1 (5 bases). Germline assignment: CDR1 SGHRS and CDR2 YFSETQ. The V end lost 4 bases, the J end lost 6 bases, and 15 bases lay between the germline ends. This CDR3 contains 14 residues. The CDR3 DNA sequence: TGCGCCAGCAGCCGCGGACACGGTGATGATACGCAGTATTTT. Its protein product is CASSRGHGDDTQYF.

This clone was recorded a few times. The rearrangement uses TRBV6-1 and TRBJ2-7, with TRBD1 matching 10 bases. Germline CDR1 reads MNHNS; CDR2 reads SASEGT. CDR3 length equals 17 residues. The J segment lost 4 bases and the V segment lost 2 bases, leaving 11 bases of the junction unmatched. CDR3 loop: CASSEFLGQGYFYEQYF. The CDR3 bases are TGTGCCAGCAGTGAATTTCTGGGACAGGGGTACTTTTACGAGCAGTACTTC.

This chain joins TRBV12-3 or TRBV12-4 and TRBJ2-3; D is possibly TRBD1 (5 bases). The CDR3 runs 13 residues. V lost 0 bases and J 6 bases, leaving 7 bases between the germline ends. DNA for the CDR3: TGTGCCAGCAGTTTAGCGGCAGGGGATACGCAGTATTTT. It yields the protein CASSLAAGDTQYF.

The chain combines TRBV11-1 with TRBJ1-2; D is perhaps TRBD1 (6 bases). CDR1 is SGHAT, CDR2 FQDESV, per germline (reference sequence). V gave up 1 base and J gave up 8 bases, with 14 bases separating them. The CDR3 is 14 amino acids. The CDR3 spells CASSLGGRQYGYTF. The CDR3 nucleotides are TGTGCCAGCAGCTTAGGGGGGCGACAATACGGCTACACCTTC.

The chain recombines TRBV27 with TRBJ2-3, with D hard to call. The V gene's germline CDR1 is MNHEY and CDR2 SMNVEV (reference sequence). This CDR3 has 16 amino acids. The germline V and J ends were trimmed by 2 bases and 2 bases, with 14 bases remaining between them. In nucleotides, the CDR3 is TGTGCCAGCAGTTTAAGTGAGCGACTGTTCACAGATACGCAGTATTTT. This gives the protein CASSLSERLFTDTQYF.

The chain uses TRBV4-1 and TRBJ1-2; D ambiguous. Germline V gene sequence: CDR1 MGHRA, CDR2 YSYEKL. The CDR3 has 13 amino acids. V lost 0 bases to trimming and J lost 1 base, with 3 bases between them. Here the CDR3 DNA reads TGCGCCAGCAGCCAAGACAGTAACTATGGCTACACCTTC. Protein: CASSQDSNYGYTF.

V gene TRBV4-2 combines with J gene TRBJ1-6; D gene ambiguous. CDR1 LGHNA and CDR2 YNFKEQ come from the germline V gene. Trimming shortened V by 3 bases and J by 0 bases, and 12 bases separated the two germline ends. This CDR3 has 17 residues. As DNA, the CDR3 is TGTGCCAGCAGCCATTTGGACTCGAGCTCCTATAATTCACCCCTCCACTTT. It codes for CASSHLDSSSYNSPLHF.

In this sample, this clone turned up many times. This same CDR3 is encoded by further DNA sequences in the sample. The rearrangement joins TRBV5-6 to TRBJ2-2; D unresolved. Per the germline V gene, CDR1 is SGHDT and CDR2 is YYEEEE. The CDR3 runs to 16 residues. V was cut by 4 bases and J by 4 bases, with 17 bases left in between. The CDR3 loop is CASSVGLGWSTGELFF. The CDR3 DNA reads TGTGCCAGCAGCGTGGGATTAGGGTGGAGCACCGGGGAGCTGTTTTTT.

This clone was recorded at least ten times. V is TRBV20-1 and J is TRBJ2-5, with D maybe TRBD1 (5 bases). The germline V and J ends were trimmed by 6 bases and 9 bases, with 20 bases remaining between them. This CDR3 is built from 13 residues. From germline, CDR1 is DFQATT and CDR2 SNEGSKA (reference sequence). DNA for the CDR3: TGCAGTGCCGGGTCGACAGCATCATTGGCCCAGTACTTC. The encoded protein is CSAGSTASLAQYF.

This clone was observed at least ten times. The chain links TRBV9 to TRBJ2-7, with 9 bases fitting TRBD1. The germline V gene encodes CDR1 SGDLS and CDR2 YYNGEE. CDR3 size: 16 residues. J lost 2 bases, V lost 2 bases, and 8 bases had no gene match. The CDR3 is CASSVQGQGPPYEQYF. In DNA form, the CDR3 reads TGTGCCAGCAGCGTGCAGGGACAGGGACCCCCCTACGAGCAGTACTTC.

Regarding this clone: At one end the junction does not follow the germline gene, possibly because of a read error. V and J are TRBV4-2 and TRBJ2-3; TRBD2 might be the D (6 bases). There are 16 residues in the CDR3. The germline V gene encodes CDR1 LGHNA and CDR2 YNFKEQ. The CDR3 protein is CASSQDLASGTDTQYF. DNA of the CDR3: TGCGCCAGCAGCCAAGATCTGGCTAGCGGCACAGATACGCAGTATTTT.

The rearrangement links TRBV2 to TRBJ2-4, with TRBD1 identical over 10 bases. The germline gives CDR1 SNHLY, CDR2 FYNNEI. V was pared by 6 bases and J by 0 bases, with 5 bases of the junction left unmatched. This CDR3 region has 16 residues. The CDR3: CASRAGQGVAKNIQYF. The DNA for the CDR3 is TGTGCCAGCAGGGCCGGACAGGGGGTAGCCAAAAACATTCAGTACTTC.

This clone rates as medium-sized. The genes are TRBV6-2 or TRBV6-3 and TRBJ2-7, with D tentatively TRBD2 (5 bases). Germline CDR1 is MNHEY and CDR2 is SVGEGT. The length of the CDR3 is 15 residues. With 4 bases removed from V and 2 bases from J, the gap between germline ends came to 15 bases. The CDR3 nucleotides read TGTGCCAGCAGTTCCCCTAGCTCTCCTACCTACGAGCAGTACTTC. Translating it yields CASSSPSSPTYEQYF.

The sample holds one count of this clone. The CDR3 region is CASTSGGASGANVLTF. Written as DNA, the CDR3 is TGTGCCAGCACATCAGGGGGCGCATCTGGGGCCAACGTCCTGACTTTC. The chain recombines TRBV6-2 or TRBV6-3 with TRBJ2-6; 8 bases match TRBD1. The germline V gene has CDR1 MNHEY and CDR2 SVGEGT. CDR3 length equals 16 residues. V was pared by 7 bases and J by 1 base, with 6 bases of the junction left unmatched.

This clone is classed as large. The rearrangement uses TRBV7-8 and TRBJ2-1; tentatively, D is TRBD1 or TRBD2 (6 bases each). V was pared by 4 bases and J by 7 bases, with 17 bases between. The CDR3 totals 15 residues. From germline, CDR1 is SGHVS and CDR2 FQNEAQ. This chain's CDR3 is CASSSAGVRGNEQFF. CDR3 nucleotides: TGTGCCAGCAGCTCGGCAGGGGTCCGGGGGAATGAGCAGTTCTTC.

Points on this clone: A junction end diverges from the germline sequence, so it may reflect a read error. V usage is TRBV5-1 and J usage is TRBJ2-3; D gene uncertain. The CDR3 totals 16 residues. CDR1 and CDR2 from the germline V gene are SGHRS and YFSETQ. The CDR3 region is CANSLSPVRGIDTQYF. CDR3 DNA sequence: TGCGCCAACAGCTTGAGCCCAGTCCGCGGAATCGATACGCAGTATTTT.

This clone has at least ten counts. V and J are TRBV5-5 and TRBJ1-2; 11 bases fit TRBD1. The V gene end was trimmed by 0 bases and the J gene end by 5 bases; junction bases not matched to a gene: 6. The CDR3 loop spans 16 amino acids. CDR1 and CDR2 (germline): SGHKS, YYEKEE (reference sequence). CDR3 region: CASSLAGTGGSYGYTF. CDR3 DNA sequence: TGTGCCAGCAGCTTGGCCGGGACAGGGGGTTCTTATGGCTACACCTTC.

The chain uses TRBV15 and TRBJ1-2, with D possibly TRBD1 on 6 matching bases. The CDR3 contains 14 residues. Trimming cost V 0 bases and J 4 bases, with 9 bases left between them. Germline V gene lookup returns CDR1 LNHNV and CDR2 YYDKDF (reference sequence). The CDR3 is CATSRENRAYGYTF. CDR3 in DNA: TGTGCCACCAGCAGAGAGAACAGGGCCTATGGCTACACCTTC.